This T cell receptor beta chain was retrieved from a study of T cell responses to AZD1222 COVID-19 vaccine. Data came from immunoSEQ multiplex PCR; TCRdb stores just in-frame clones and leaves some out. Of about 150,000 clones listed, approximately 91% are singletons. Germline CDR1 reads MDHEN; CDR2 reads SYDVKM. The CDR3 sequence is 16 residues long. The germline V and J ends were trimmed by 6 bases and 4 bases, with 19 bases remaining between them. The sequence came from an adult who received the AZD1222 COVID-19 vaccine. The chain recombines TRBV28 with TRBJ1-5, with a weak D call TRBD1 (6 bases). Sequences were derived from peripheral blood, sampled 28 days after the second AZD1222 dose. Here the CDR3 DNA reads TGTGCCAGCAGCGTAGGGGGTAGGGCGGGGAATCAGCCCCAGCATTTT. Translating gives CASSVGGRAGNQPQHF. The variable domain in full, completed from reference TRBV28 and TRBJ1-5, reads DVKVTQSSRYLVKRTGEKVFLECVQDMDHENMFWYRQDPGLGLRLIYFSYDVKMKEKGDIPEGYSVSREKKERFSLILESASTNQTSMYLCASSVGGRAGNQPQHFGDGTRLSIL.